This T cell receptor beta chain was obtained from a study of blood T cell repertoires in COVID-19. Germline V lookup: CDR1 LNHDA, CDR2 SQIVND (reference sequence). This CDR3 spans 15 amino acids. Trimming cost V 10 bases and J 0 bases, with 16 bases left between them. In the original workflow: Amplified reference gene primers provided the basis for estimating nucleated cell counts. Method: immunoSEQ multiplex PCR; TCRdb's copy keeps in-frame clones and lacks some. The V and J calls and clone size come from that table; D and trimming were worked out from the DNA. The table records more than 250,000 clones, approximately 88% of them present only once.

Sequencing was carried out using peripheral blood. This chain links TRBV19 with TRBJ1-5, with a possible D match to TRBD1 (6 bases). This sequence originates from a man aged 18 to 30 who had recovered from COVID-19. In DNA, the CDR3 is TGTGCCACCCACCGGCGAGGGGGTAGCAATCAGCCCCAGCATTTT. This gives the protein CATHRRGGSNQPQHF. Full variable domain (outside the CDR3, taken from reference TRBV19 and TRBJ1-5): DGGITQSPKYLFRKEGQNVTLSCEQNLNHDAMYWYRQDPGQGLRLIYYSQIVNDFQKGDIAEGYSVSREKKESFPLTVTSAQKNPTAFYLCATHRRGGSNQPQHFGDGTRLSIL.